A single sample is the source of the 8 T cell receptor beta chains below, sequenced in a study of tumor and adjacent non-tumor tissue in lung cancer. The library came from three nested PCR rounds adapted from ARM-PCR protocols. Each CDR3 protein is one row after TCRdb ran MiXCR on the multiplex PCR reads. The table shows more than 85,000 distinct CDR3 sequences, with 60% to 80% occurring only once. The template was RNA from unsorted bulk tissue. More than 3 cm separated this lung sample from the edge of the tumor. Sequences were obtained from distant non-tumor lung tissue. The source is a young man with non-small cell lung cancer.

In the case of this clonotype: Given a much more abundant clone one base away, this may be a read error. Here the CDR3 DNA reads TGCAGTGCCGAAGTCCTCTCGTTTAGCACAGATACGCATTATTTT. It specifies CSAEVLSFSTDTHYF. The chain carries TRBV20-1 and TRBJ2-3; D uncertain. Germline CDR1 DFQATT, CDR2 SNEGSKA (reference sequence). The length of the CDR3 is 15 residues.

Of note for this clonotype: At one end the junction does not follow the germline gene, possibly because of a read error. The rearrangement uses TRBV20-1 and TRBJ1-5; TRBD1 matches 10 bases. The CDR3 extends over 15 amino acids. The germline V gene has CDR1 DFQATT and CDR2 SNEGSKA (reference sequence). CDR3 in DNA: TGCAATGCAACGACAGGGGGCTGGGGCAATCAACCCCAGCATTTT. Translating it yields CNATTGGWGNQPQHF.

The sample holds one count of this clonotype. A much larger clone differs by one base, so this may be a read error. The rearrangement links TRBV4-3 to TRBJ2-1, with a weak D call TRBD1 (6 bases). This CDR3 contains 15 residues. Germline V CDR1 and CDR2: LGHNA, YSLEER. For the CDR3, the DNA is TGCGCCAGCAGCCCCGAAAGGGGGATATACAATAAGCAGTTCTTC. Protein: CASSPERGIYNKQFF.

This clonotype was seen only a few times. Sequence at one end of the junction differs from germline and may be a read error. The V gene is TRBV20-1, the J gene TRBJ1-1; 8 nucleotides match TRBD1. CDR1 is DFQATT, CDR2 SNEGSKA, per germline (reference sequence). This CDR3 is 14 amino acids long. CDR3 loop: CGARQTGVNSEAFF. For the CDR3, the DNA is TGTGGTGCTCGCCAGACAGGGGTGAACTCTGAAGCTTTCTTT.

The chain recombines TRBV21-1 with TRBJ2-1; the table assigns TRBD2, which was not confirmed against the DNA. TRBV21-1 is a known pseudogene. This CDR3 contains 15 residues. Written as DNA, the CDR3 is TGTGCCAGCGGCAAAGTCGAGCGGGAGAAGGGTGAGCAGTTCTTC. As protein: CASGKVEREKGEQFF.

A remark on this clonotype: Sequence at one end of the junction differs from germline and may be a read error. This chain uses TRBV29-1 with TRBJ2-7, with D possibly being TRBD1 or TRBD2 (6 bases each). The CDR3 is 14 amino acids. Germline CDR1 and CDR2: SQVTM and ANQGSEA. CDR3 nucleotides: TGCAGCGTTGGGGGGACAAGGGACTCCTACGAGCAGTGCTTC. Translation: CSVGGTRDSYEQCF.

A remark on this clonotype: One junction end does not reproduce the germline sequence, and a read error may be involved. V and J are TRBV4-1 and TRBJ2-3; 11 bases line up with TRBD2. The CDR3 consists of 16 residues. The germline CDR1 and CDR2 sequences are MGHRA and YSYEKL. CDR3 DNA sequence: TGCGCCAGCAACCAAGGCGGTAGCGGGGGGGCAGACACGCAGTATTTT. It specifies CASNQGGSGGADTQYF.

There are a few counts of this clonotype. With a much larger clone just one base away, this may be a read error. CDR3 in DNA: TGTGTCAGCAGCTTGGTGTCTACACAAGATACGCAGTATTTT. Amino acids: CVSSLVSTQDTQYF. V is TRBV5-4 and J is TRBJ2-3; D remains unclear. Germline V lookup: CDR1 SGHNT, CDR2 YYREEE (reference sequence). This CDR3 spans 14 amino acids.